This T cell receptor beta chain was obtained from a study of vaccination and CD4 T cells after COVID-19. Study results and limitations: Median numbers of SARS-CoV-2-reactive clonotypes increased from approximately 23 to 38 (not a significant change).

CDR3 size: 14 residues. The germline V and J ends were trimmed by 3 bases and 0 bases, with 8 bases remaining between them. Germline values: CDR1 MGHDK, CDR2 SYGVNS. The time point is: late sampling 161 to 241 days after vaccination in a few convalescent patients. The treatment was: roughly 11-day PBMC culture with coronavirus spike peptide pools or control peptides (ViraFEST assay). CD4+ T cells that had been cultured provided DNA sequenced with the Oncomine TCR Beta short-read assay. From the PCR reads, TCRdb called clonotypes with MiXCR, one entry per CDR3 protein. Seen here are 20,000 to 25,000 distinct CDR3 sequences, about a third observed once, and the top ten hold approximately 8.9%. Notes on this clonotype: Its matching antigen is unknown.

The source of this sequence is a human donor who had recovered from COVID-19. The sequenced sample was CD4+ T cells from blood, cultured in vitro, obtained about 7 months after SARS-CoV-2 vaccination. This chain links TRBV25-1 with TRBJ2-5; D unresolved. CDR3 sequence: CASSESLYQETQYF. The CDR3 DNA follows: TGTGCCAGCAGTGAGTCCTTGTACCAAGAGACCCAGTACTTC.